These 30 T cell receptor beta chains share one sample of origin, sequenced in a study of cytomegalovirus exposure and HLA in healthy donors. PCR amplification relied on 60 Vbeta primers (plus 13 Jbeta primers). Produced via immunoSEQ multiplex PCR; TCRdb's table is partial and in-frame only. Of over 65,000 clones in the sample, approximately 79% were seen once. Sample: PBMCs. These receptors all stem from a human donor in good health.

The CDR3 bases are TGTGCCAGTAGCTGGGGGACAGCTGGTGAGCAGTACTTC. This encodes CASSWGTAGEQYF. The rearrangement links TRBV19 to TRBJ2-7; 7 bases are shared with TRBD1. The germline V gene has CDR1 LNHDA and CDR2 SQIVND (reference sequence). The V and J ends lost 6 bases and 7 bases, in that order; junction bases with no gene match: 9. The length of the CDR3 is 13 residues.

The chain links TRBV19 to TRBJ2-6, with TRBD1 matching over 10 bases. The CDR3 consists of 16 residues. Germline-derived CDR1 and CDR2 are LNHDA and SQIVND (reference sequence). V lost 8 bases and J lost 3; bases outside the gene matches: 7. The CDR3 DNA reads TGTGCCAGTGCTAGACAGGGGGCGCATGGGGCCAACGTCCTGACTTTC. Protein sequence: CASARQGAHGANVLTF.

This clone was counted a few times. The identical CDR3 is also encoded by other nucleotide sequences in the sample. The chain employs TRBV5-1 and TRBJ1-1; maybe TRBD1 (6 bases). The germline gives CDR1 SGHRS, CDR2 YFSETQ. V was trimmed by 0 bases and J by 0 bases, leaving 9 bases between them. This CDR3 spans 15 amino acids. The CDR3 region has the DNA TGCGCCAGCAGCTTGGTACAGGGTTTGAACACTGAAGCTTTCTTT. Residues: CASSLVQGLNTEAFF.

V is TRBV19 and J is TRBJ1-2; 10 nucleotides match TRBD1. Trimming at V came to 7 bases and at J to 5 bases, leaving 10 bases not matched to a gene. The CDR3 contains 15 residues. Germline V gene lookup returns CDR1 LNHDA and CDR2 SQIVND (reference sequence). The CDR3 protein is CASINRDRGLYGYTF. The CDR3 nucleotides read TGTGCCAGTATAAACCGGGACAGGGGTTTATATGGCTACACCTTC.

The chain carries TRBV19 and TRBJ1-1, with TRBD1 matching over 7 bases. After removal of 3 bases from V and 0 bases from J, the junction contained 4 bases not matched to a gene. The germline CDR1 and CDR2 sequences are LNHDA and SQIVND (reference sequence). This CDR3 has 15 amino acids. In DNA form, the CDR3 reads TGTGCCAGTAGTATCCAGGGGGGACTGAACACTGAAGCTTTCTTT. This encodes CASSIQGGLNTEAFF.

The chain uses TRBV4-2 and TRBJ2-3; D call uncertain. The length of the CDR3 is 17 residues. CDR1 is LGHNA and CDR2 is YNFKEQ in the germline V gene. V lost 0 bases and J lost 1, with 14 bases in between. The CDR3 DNA reads as TGTGCCAGCAGCCAAGAGATGGTGGGCCATGGCACAGATACGCAGTATTTT. Translating it yields CASSQEMVGHGTDTQYF.

This clone appeared once. The V call is TRBV11-3, the J call TRBJ2-3; the D is unclear. The V end was cut by 7 bases, the J end by 6 bases, with 17 bases between. CDR1 is SGHNT and CDR2 is YENEEA in the germline V gene. This CDR3 comprises 14 residues. CDR3 loop: CASNVAVSRDTQYF. CDR3 nucleotides: TGTGCCAGCAACGTAGCAGTCTCGAGGGATACGCAGTATTTT.

The sample holds a few counts of this clone. The gene calls are TRBV19 and TRBJ1-4; no clear D gene. The CDR3 covers 15 residues. Germline CDR1 is LNHDA and CDR2 is SQIVND (reference sequence). V lost 3 bases, J lost 7 bases, and 15 bases lay in between. The chain's CDR3 is CASSIPGSWSEKLFF. CDR3 coding DNA: TGTGCCAGTAGTATCCCTGGCTCGTGGAGTGAAAAACTGTTTTTT.

The chain has TRBV10-1 and TRBJ1-4; D not certain. V was cut by 11 bases and J by 0 bases, with 13 bases left in between. The CDR3 spans 14 residues. Per the germline V gene, CDR1 is WNHNN and CDR2 is SYGVQD (reference sequence). The CDR3 DNA follows: TGCGCCCGCGGGCGTTCAGCAACTAATGAAAAACTGTTTTTT. Translation gives CARGRSATNEKLFF.

J is TRBJ1-6 and V is TRBV6-4, with TRBD1 matching 7 bases. The length of the CDR3 is 12 residues. Germline lookup yields CDR1 MRHNA and CDR2 SNTAGT. The V and J ends lost 6 bases and 7 bases, in that order; junction bases with no gene match: 0. The CDR3, as DNA: TGTGCCAGCAGGGGACAGAATTCACCCCTCCACTTT. This sequence encodes CASRGQNSPLHF.

This chain uses TRBV6-5 with TRBJ1-2; 7 bases agree with TRBD1. Trimming at V came to 2 bases and at J to 2 bases, leaving 5 bases not matched to a gene. CDR1 is MNHEY and CDR2 is SVGAGI in the germline V gene. The CDR3 is 15 amino acids. In DNA, the CDR3 is TGTGCCAGCAGTTACATACAGACAGGGAACTATGGCTACACCTTC. It specifies CASSYIQTGNYGYTF.

V gene TRBV29-1 combines with J gene TRBJ2-7, with 7 bases aligning to TRBD1. This CDR3 is built from 12 residues. Germline V gene lookup returns CDR1 SQVTM and CDR2 ANQGSEA. J was trimmed by 3 bases and V by 4 bases; bases with no gene match: 3. CDR3 residues: CSVGQGFYEQYF. CDR3 sequence (DNA): TGCAGCGTTGGACAGGGTTTCTACGAGCAGTACTTC.

In regard to this clone: The junction does not match germline at one end; this may be a read error. The sample holds other DNA sequences that translate to the same CDR3. V is TRBV18 and J is TRBJ1-2; D possibly corresponds to TRBD1 (5 bases). The CDR3 spans 16 residues. From germline, CDR1 is KGHSH and CDR2 LQKENI. The CDR3 nucleotides are TGCGCCAGCTCACCCCCTGAGGGAGGGGCGCGGCAAGGCTACACCTTC. This encodes CASSPPEGGARQGYTF.

CDR3 sequence: CASSQGLAGGDDEQFF. The CDR3 DNA reads as TGCGCCAGCAGCCAAGGTCTAGCGGGGGGGGATGATGAGCAGTTCTTC. The V call is TRBV4-3, the J call TRBJ2-1, with 12 bases aligning to TRBD2. This CDR3 comprises 16 residues. After removal of 1 base from V and 8 bases from J, the junction contained 6 bases not matched to a gene. Germline CDR1 is LGHNA and CDR2 is YSLEER.

The chain has TRBV10-1 and TRBJ2-3; 8 nucleotides align to TRBD2. This CDR3 comprises 14 residues. Looked up from germline, CDR1 is WNHNN and CDR2 is SYGVQD (reference sequence). The junction had 4 bases not matched to a gene; V was cut back by 6 bases and J by 2 bases. CDR3 residues: CASSDGRATDTQYF. The CDR3 DNA reads TGCGCCAGCAGCGACGGGAGGGCCACAGATACGCAGTATTTT.

The chain links TRBV6-1 to TRBJ2-1; tentatively, D is TRBD1 (7 bases). The V and J ends lost 4 bases and 9 bases respectively, with 13 bases between them. This CDR3 comprises 13 residues. CDR1 is MNHNS, CDR2 SASEGT, per germline. The CDR3 loop is CASSVQGGGEQFF. The CDR3 DNA follows: TGTGCCAGCAGTGTTCAGGGGGGAGGTGAGCAGTTCTTC.

V is TRBV29-1 and J is TRBJ2-1; maybe TRBD1 (6 bases). V was cut by 3 bases and J by 0 bases, with 9 bases left in between. CDR1 is SQVTM, CDR2 ANQGSEA, per germline. The CDR3 spans 14 residues. CDR3 sequence: CSVERGYSYNEQFF. The CDR3, as DNA: TGCAGCGTTGAGAGGGGGTACTCCTACAATGAGCAGTTCTTC.

The rearrangement uses TRBV6-5 and TRBJ2-5, with 11 bases aligning to TRBD1. V dropped 0 bases and J dropped 6; count of bases not matched to a gene: 6. Germline V lookup: CDR1 MNHEY, CDR2 SVGAGI. The CDR3 extends over 16 amino acids. The CDR3 DNA follows: TGTGCCAGCAGTTACTCGTGGACAGGGGGCTCGAAGACCCAGTACTTC. Translating it yields CASSYSWTGGSKTQYF.

The genes are TRBV9 and TRBJ2-7; 10 bases line up with TRBD1. This CDR3 is 14 amino acids long. The trim removed 3 bases at V and 5 bases at J, leaving 5 bases unmatched. The V gene's germline CDR1 is SGDLS and CDR2 YYNGEE. The CDR3 sequence: CASSATGGRDEQYF. The CDR3 nucleotides are TGTGCCAGCAGCGCGACAGGGGGCAGGGACGAGCAGTACTTC.

The J gene is TRBJ2-5, the V gene TRBV9; 8 bases align to TRBD2. CDR3 length: 16 amino acids. The germline V gene has CDR1 SGDLS and CDR2 YYNGEE. V shed 4 bases and J 4 bases; nucleotides not matched to a gene: 12. The CDR3 here is CASSSIPGGASETQYF. The CDR3 nucleotides are TGTGCCAGCAGCTCCATACCCGGGGGGGCATCAGAGACCCAGTACTTC.

This chain uses TRBV19 with TRBJ2-5; 8 nucleotides agree with TRBD1. The CDR3 runs to 15 residues. The junction had 14 bases not matched to a gene; V was cut back by 7 bases and J by 7 bases. Germline assignment: CDR1 LNHDA and CDR2 SQIVND (reference sequence). CDR3 in DNA: TGTGCCAGTAACTCAGGGACAGGCGCTCGGGGGACCCAGTACTTC. Translation gives CASNSGTGARGTQYF.

This clone appeared a single time. V gene TRBV4-1 combines with J gene TRBJ2-7; 9 nucleotides match TRBD1. CDR1 and CDR2 (germline): MGHRA, YSYEKL. The CDR3 has 15 residues. J gave up 2 bases and V 1 base, and 3 bases lay outside the gene matches. The CDR3 coding sequence is TGCGCCAGCAGCCAAGGGACAGGGGATGCCTACGAGCAGTACTTC. It codes for CASSQGTGDAYEQYF.

The chain carries TRBV6-5 and TRBJ1-4, with TRBD1 matching over 8 bases. Unmatched junction bases numbered 6, after V lost 5 bases and J lost 4 bases. This CDR3 has 15 amino acids. Germline values: CDR1 MNHEY, CDR2 SVGAGI. The CDR3 is CASSNTGGVNEKLFF. In DNA form, the CDR3 reads TGTGCCAGCAGTAACACAGGGGGAGTTAATGAAAAACTGTTTTTT.

The V gene is TRBV14, the J gene TRBJ1-6, with D maybe TRBD1 (6 bases). V was shortened by 4 bases and J by 11 bases, with 18 bases between the two germline ends. Germline loops: CDR1 SGHDN, CDR2 FVKESK. The CDR3 covers 15 residues. This CDR3 is CASSLGQGMVTPLHF. The CDR3, as DNA: TGTGCCAGCAGCCTCGGGCAGGGGATGGTTACACCCCTCCACTTT.

This clone has just a few counts. V gene TRBV4-1 combines with J gene TRBJ1-6; 7 bases agree with TRBD1. Germline assignment: CDR1 MGHRA and CDR2 YSYEKL. Losses at the gene ends were 2 bases for V and 8 bases for J; bases not matched to a gene: 6. The CDR3 is 15 residues long. CDR3: CASSQLAGGYSPLHF. In DNA, the CDR3 is TGCGCCAGCAGCCAACTGGCAGGGGGATATTCACCCCTCCACTTT.

V and J are TRBV4-3 and TRBJ2-1; no clear D. The CDR3 is made up of 16 amino acids. Germline CDR1 and CDR2: LGHNA and YSLEER. Trimming left V 5 bases short and J 0 bases short, with 14 bases between. CDR3 in DNA: TGCGCCAGCAGCTCCCTCACTGCGAGCTCCTACAATGAGCAGTTCTTC. Translating gives CASSSLTASSYNEQFF.

The CDR3 loop reads CASSLKIPHTTRGSPLHF. The CDR3 nucleotides read TGTGCCAGCAGCTTAAAAATTCCACACACGACAAGGGGTTCACCCCTCCACTTT. The chain links TRBV11-1 to TRBJ1-6, with D tentatively TRBD1 (5 bases). There are 18 residues in the CDR3. V lost 2 bases and J 9 bases, leaving 23 bases between the germline ends. Germline lookup yields CDR1 SGHAT and CDR2 FQDESV (reference sequence).

The chain links TRBV30 to TRBJ2-5, with 9 bases fitting TRBD2. The CDR3 contains 18 residues. The trim removed 2 bases at V and 5 bases at J, leaving 18 bases unmatched. The V gene's germline CDR1 is GTSNPN and CDR2 SVGIG (reference sequence). This chain's CDR3 is CAWSPAGGALLFRETQYF. In DNA form, the CDR3 reads TGTGCCTGGAGTCCCGCGGGGGGGGCGCTATTATTTAGGGAGACCCAGTACTTC.

The CDR3 protein is CASSLSGDTQYF. For the CDR3, the DNA is TGTGCCAGCAGCTTGTCGGGAGATACGCAGTATTTT. This chain uses TRBV7-2 with TRBJ2-3; the D is unclear. The CDR3 runs 12 residues. Germline V gene lookup returns CDR1 SGHTA and CDR2 FQGNSA. V lost 3 bases and J 5 bases, leaving 6 bases between the germline ends.

The chain recombines TRBV5-6 with TRBJ1-1; possible D gene TRBD1, 5 bases. V shed 9 bases and J shed 5 bases, with 14 bases lying between them. Germline V gene data show CDR1 as SGHDT and CDR2 as YYEEEE. The length of the CDR3 is 12 residues. The chain's CDR3 is CATSWGGTEAFF. CDR3 DNA: TGTGCCACCTCCTGGGGGGGAACTGAAGCTTTCTTT. The full variable domain, rest sourced from reference TRBV5-6 and TRBJ1-1, is DAGVTQSPTHLIKTRGQQVTLRCSPKSGHDTVSWYQQALGQGPQFIFQYYEEEERQRGNFPDRFSGHQFPNYSSELNVNALLLGDSALYLCATSWGGTEAFFGQGTRLTVV.